This T cell receptor beta chain was documented in a study of T cell responses to AZD1222 COVID-19 vaccine. Study as a whole: Recipients boosted at about 4 weeks or about 12 weeks are pooled. General observations from the study: There were repertoire samples only from the period after the peak T cell response. The sample set comprised mostly white British donors with more females, and clonal diversity was possibly underestimated. Baseline seropositives among AZD1222 recipients totaled only five to seven.

The CDR3 consists of 13 residues. V lost 5 bases and J 7 bases, leaving 14 bases between the germline ends. TCRdb keeps only in-frame clones here, not all; method: immunoSEQ multiplex PCR. The sample lists approximately 140,000 clones; roughly 90% were seen once. Turning to this clone: Its antigen is not known.

This chain joins TRBV12-3 or TRBV12-4 and TRBJ1-1; unclear D gene. The source was peripheral blood, collected on day 0 of AZD1222 vaccination. This receptor was taken from an adult in good health. The CDR3 reads CASSPGSVIEAFF. The CDR3 DNA reads as TGTGCCAGCAGTCCCGGATCGGTTATTGAAGCTTTCTTT.